A single sample gave rise to the 10 T cell receptor beta chains below, sequenced in a study of STAT5B mutations in CD4+ large granular lymphocyte leukemia. Clones were read by immunoSEQ multiplex PCR, and TCRdb kept only the in-frame ones, dropping some. The repertoire holds about 30,000 clones, less than 85% seen once, with roughly 3.3% in the top ten. What was sequenced was CD4+ T cells from blood buffy coats. The source is a human donor in good health.

The V and J genes are TRBV28 and TRBJ2-5, with 10 bases fitting TRBD2. Germline trimming cut 5 bases from V and 5 bases from J; bases unmatched to any gene: 8. The CDR3 runs to 15 residues. CDR1 MDHEN and CDR2 SYDVKM come from the germline V gene. The chain's CDR3 is CASSAAGGPFETQYF. CDR3 sequence (DNA): TGTGCCAGCAGTGCAGCGGGAGGGCCTTTTGAGACCCAGTACTTC.

This chain uses TRBV2 with TRBJ1-2; D remains unclear. The CDR3 contains 11 residues. The V end lost 6 bases, the J end lost 4 bases, and 6 bases lay between the germline ends. Germline V CDR1 and CDR2: SNHLY, FYNNEI. The CDR3 coding sequence is TGTGCCAGCAGGGGAATCTATGGCTACACCTTC. Translating gives CASRGIYGYTF.

The rearrangement links TRBV11-1 to TRBJ2-1; D is perhaps TRBD1 (6 bases). This CDR3 spans 13 amino acids. Germline CDR1 and CDR2: SGHAT and FQDESV (reference sequence). The V end lost 1 base, the J end lost 6 bases, and 7 bases lay between the germline ends. In DNA, the CDR3 is TGTGCCAGCAGCTTAGGGGGGCCCAATGAGCAGTTCTTC. Its protein is CASSLGGPNEQFF. Full variable domain (rest looked up from reference TRBV11-1 and TRBJ2-1): EAEVAQSPRYKITEKSQAVAFWCDPISGHATLYWYRQILGQGPELLVQFQDESVVDDSQLPKDRFSAERLKGVDSTLKIQPAELGDSAMYLCASSLGGPNEQFFGPGTRLTVL.

V gene TRBV19 combines with J gene TRBJ2-3; D may be TRBD1 (6 bases). V lost 6 bases and J 5 bases, leaving 15 bases between the germline ends. The CDR3 contains 14 residues. CDR1 and CDR2 (germline): LNHDA, SQIVND (reference sequence). The CDR3 here is CASRLGQRVDTQYF. Here the CDR3 DNA reads TGTGCCAGTAGACTCGGACAGAGGGTAGATACGCAGTATTTT. The whole variable domain, filled in from reference TRBV19 and TRBJ2-3, reads DGGITQSPKYLFRKEGQNVTLSCEQNLNHDAMYWYRQDPGQGLRLIYYSQIVNDFQKGDIAEGYSVSREKKESFPLTVTSAQKNPTAFYLCASRLGQRVDTQYFGPGTRLTVL.

The genes are TRBV10-3 and TRBJ1-5, with D unclear. CDR3 size: 12 residues. CDR1 is ENHRY and CDR2 is SYGVKD in the germline V gene. V lost 0 bases and J 6 bases, leaving 3 bases between the germline ends. CDR3 sequence reads: CAISESLQPQHF. The CDR3, as DNA: TGTGCCATCAGTGAGTCCCTTCAGCCCCAGCATTTT.

This clone showed up just once. The chain combines TRBV5-1 with TRBJ1-3, with a possible D match to TRBD1 (6 bases). This CDR3 has 15 residues. V was cut by 0 bases and J by 1 base, with 8 bases left in between. In germline, CDR1 is SGHRS, CDR2 YFSETQ. DNA for the CDR3: TGCGCCAGCAGCTTGGAAGGGGGGTCTGGAAACACCATATATTTT. Its translation is CASSLEGGSGNTIYF. The full variable domain, in which reference TRBV5-1 and TRBJ1-3 provide the parts outside the CDR3, is KAGVTQTPRYLIKTRGQQVTLSCSPISGHRSVSWYQQTPGQGLQFLFEYFSETQRNKGNFPGRFSGRQFSNSRSEMNVSTLELGDSALYLCASSLEGGSGNTIYFGEGSWLTVV.

This chain uses TRBV7-9 with TRBJ1-1; the match to TRBD1 covers 7 bases. CDR1 SEHNR and CDR2 FQNEAQ come from the germline V gene (reference sequence). The CDR3 has 15 residues. The V and J ends lost 3 bases and 3 bases, in that order; junction bases with no gene match: 7. This CDR3 is CASSLGRQGHTEAFF. The CDR3 nucleotides are TGTGCCAGCAGCTTGGGGAGACAGGGACACACTGAAGCTTTCTTT.

The chain is built from TRBV30 and TRBJ2-1, with 8 bases that match TRBD2. Germline values: CDR1 GTSNPN, CDR2 SVGIG (reference sequence). With V trimmed by 3 bases and J by 3 bases, 13 bases remained unmatched. The CDR3 is made up of 17 amino acids. The CDR3 sequence: CAWSASQGLVVYNEQFF. The CDR3 DNA reads TGTGCCTGGAGCGCGAGCCAGGGACTAGTCGTCTACAATGAGCAGTTCTTC.

This chain joins TRBV19 and TRBJ1-2; no firm D call. CDR1 and CDR2 from the germline V gene are LNHDA and SQIVND (reference sequence). The CDR3 is 14 amino acids. V dropped 6 bases and J dropped 2 bases, with 13 bases sitting between them. CDR3 sequence (DNA): TGTGCCAGTAGCCCCGCAGGCGCCAACTATGGCTACACCTTC. Residues: CASSPAGANYGYTF.

The chain uses TRBV5-4 and TRBJ1-4; D unresolved. The germline V and J ends were trimmed by 1 base and 7 bases, with 8 bases remaining between them. The germline V gene encodes CDR1 SGHNT and CDR2 YYREEE (reference sequence). CDR3 length: 13 amino acids. The chain's CDR3 is CASSLRGREKLFF. The CDR3 DNA follows: TGTGCCAGCAGCTTGCGCGGCCGTGAAAAACTGTTTTTT.